This T cell receptor beta chain was documented in a study of response to subunit inactivated influenza vaccine. MiXCR, applied by TCRdb to the RT-PCR reads, yields one record per CDR3 protein. The table lists around 520,000 distinct CDR3 sequences, roughly 27% of them singletons. This clonotype showed up just a few times. This clonotype was sampled from a man in his forties or fifties who received an inactivated influenza vaccine. Sequencing was performed on CD4+ T cells sorted from PBMCs, taken roughly 5 days after vaccination.

CDR3 sequence reads: CASSAGQGGNTQYF. The CDR3 coding sequence is TGTGCCAGCAGCGCCGGACAGGGGGGGAATACGCAGTATTTT. The V gene is TRBV7-9, the J gene TRBJ2-3; TRBD1 matches 10 bases. The V segment lost 5 bases and the J segment 7 bases; nucleotides outside the gene matches: 6. This CDR3 comprises 14 residues. Germline V gene data show CDR1 as SEHNR and CDR2 as FQNEAQ (reference sequence).